These 12 T cell receptor beta chains were sequenced from one sample in a study of CD8+CD57+ T cells in acquired aplastic anemia. Genomic DNA templated the TCR beta VDJ and CDR3 profiling. Each CDR3 protein gets one entry after TCRdb re-called the reads with MiXCR. The table includes under 200,000 distinct CDR3 sequences, less than 60% detected once. Patients picked for sequencing had shown CD8+CD57+ cell expansion detected by flow cytometry. Sequencing was carried out using sorted CD4+, CD8+, or CD8+CD57+ T cells (not recorded which) from PBMCs. The receptors here all came from a human donor with aplastic anemia.

The chain joins TRBV9 to TRBJ2-7; TRBD1 aligns across 9 bases. The CDR3 runs 15 residues. Looked up from germline, CDR1 is SGDLS and CDR2 is YYNGEE. After removal of 6 bases from V and 0 bases from J, the junction contained 7 bases not matched to a gene. CDR3 protein: CASTKGTGSSYEQYF. The CDR3 region has the DNA TGTGCCAGCACCAAAGGGACAGGGAGCTCCTACGAGCAGTACTTC.

This clonotype was seen ten or more times. The genes are TRBV4-2 and TRBJ2-3, with 13 bases identical to TRBD2. CDR1 is LGHNA and CDR2 is YNFKEQ in the germline V gene. With 0 bases clipped from V and 3 bases from J, the junction kept 9 bases outside the gene matches. CDR3 length: 19 residues. CDR3 residues: CASSQEGVWTSGRTDTQYF. The CDR3 DNA is TGTGCCAGCAGCCAAGAGGGGGTTTGGACTAGCGGGAGAACAGATACGCAGTATTTT.

A word on this clonotype: A much larger clone sits a single nucleotide away, making a read error possible. CDR3 DNA sequence: TGTGCCAGCAGTGTACCCCGGACAGGGGTGTCCGCCTTC. Translated: CASSVPRTGVSAF. This chain uses TRBV6-1 with TRBJ1-2, with TRBD1 matching 9 bases. The CDR3 contains 13 residues. Germline V lookup: CDR1 MNHNS, CDR2 SASEGT.

The chain uses TRBV6-1 and TRBJ1-6; possibly TRBD1 for D (5 bases). In germline, CDR1 is MNHNS, CDR2 SASEGT. CDR3 size: 15 residues. The V and J ends lost 6 bases and 10 bases respectively, with 19 bases between them. The CDR3 DNA reads as TGTGCCAGCAGGCCCCAAGTTTCAGGGAACTCACCCCTCCACTTT. Amino acids: CASRPQVSGNSPLHF.

V is TRBV2 and J is TRBJ1-4; D may be TRBD1 (6 bases). Germline assignment: CDR1 SNHLY and CDR2 FYNNEI. V was cut by 9 bases and J by 8 bases, with 13 bases left in between. This CDR3 region has 12 residues. CDR3 sequence reads: CASLLGGEKLFF. The CDR3 bases are TGTGCCAGTCTACTAGGGGGAGAAAAACTGTTTTTT.

The CDR3 here is CSAKARHRGGNNSPLHF. CDR3 in DNA: TGCAGTGCTAAGGCGAGGCACAGGGGGGGAAATAATTCACCCCTCCACTTT. The J gene is TRBJ1-6, the V gene TRBV20-1, with TRBD1 matching over 8 bases. J lost 5 bases, V lost 4 bases, and 13 bases had no gene match. The CDR3 totals 17 residues. The V gene's germline CDR1 is DFQATT and CDR2 SNEGSKA (reference sequence).

The gene calls are TRBV24-1 and TRBJ2-7; 7 bases match TRBD1. The CDR3 sequence is 13 residues long. V gave up 0 bases and J gave up 7 bases; unmatched junction bases: 2. The germline V gene encodes CDR1 KGHDR and CDR2 SFDVKD. The CDR3 sequence: CATSDLTTGEQYF. Written as DNA, the CDR3 is TGTGCCACCAGTGATTTGACGACAGGGGAGCAGTACTTC.

A note on this clonotype: The junction does not match germline at one end; this may be a read error. This rearrangement joins TRBV7-7 to TRBJ1-1; 11 bases are shared with TRBD1. The CDR3 has 14 residues. Germline V gene sequence: CDR1 SSHAT, CDR2 FNYEAQ (reference sequence). The chain's CDR3 is CASSLRDRGTEAFF. The CDR3 nucleotides are TGTGCTAGCAGCTTACGGGACAGGGGGACTGAAGCTTTCTTT. Based on the CDR3 plus reference TRBV7-7 and TRBJ1-1, the full variable domain is GAGVSQSPRYKVTKRGQDVTLRCDPISSHATLYWYQQALGQGPEFLTYFNYEAQPDKSGLPSDRFSAERPEGSISTLTIQRTEQRDSAMYRCASSLRDRGTEAFFGQGTRLTVV.

This clonotype appeared many times. The V gene is TRBV6-2 or TRBV6-3, the J gene TRBJ1-5; no definite D call. Per germline, CDR1 MNHEY and CDR2 SVGEGT. CDR3 length: 15 amino acids. Trimming took 0 bases from V and 6 from J, leaving 12 bases between them. The CDR3: CASSYSGQLGQPQHF. The CDR3, as DNA: TGTGCCAGCAGTTACTCAGGGCAGTTGGGTCAGCCCCAGCATTTT.

This chain uses TRBV7-2 with TRBJ1-2; 8 bases are a match to TRBD1. Per germline, CDR1 SGHTA and CDR2 FQGNSA. This CDR3 comprises 15 residues. V lost 5 bases to trimming and J lost 4 bases; unmatched junction nucleotides: 9. Written as DNA, the CDR3 is TGTGCCAGCAGCATACCGGACAGGGCCCTCTATGGCTACACCTTC. It specifies CASSIPDRALYGYTF.

This clonotype was counted ten times or more. This sequence joins TRBV7-8 and TRBJ1-1; D call uncertain. CDR1 is SGHVS, CDR2 FQNEAQ, per germline. The CDR3 extends over 16 amino acids. V lost 1 base and J lost 0, with 12 bases in between. The CDR3, as DNA: TGTGCCAGCAGCTTAGTGGCCGGCCGGCTGAACACTGAAGCTTTCTTT. Protein product: CASSLVAGRLNTEAFF. Filled out from reference TRBV7-8 and TRBJ1-1, the complete variable domain reads GAGVSQSPRYKVAKRGQDVALRCDPISGHVSLFWYQQALGQGPEFLTYFQNEAQLDKSGLPSDRFFAERPEGSVSTLKIQRTQQEDSAVYLCASSLVAGRLNTEAFFGQGTRLTVV.

This clonotype appeared many times. The V and J genes are TRBV5-1 and TRBJ2-1; TRBD2 agrees at 9 bases. The germline gives CDR1 SGHRS, CDR2 YFSETQ. V was clipped by 1 base and J by 6 bases; unmatched bases: 8. This CDR3 spans 16 amino acids. The CDR3 loop is CASSLRGSGGSNEQFF. The CDR3 DNA is TGCGCCAGCAGCTTGAGAGGTAGCGGGGGTAGCAATGAGCAGTTCTTC.